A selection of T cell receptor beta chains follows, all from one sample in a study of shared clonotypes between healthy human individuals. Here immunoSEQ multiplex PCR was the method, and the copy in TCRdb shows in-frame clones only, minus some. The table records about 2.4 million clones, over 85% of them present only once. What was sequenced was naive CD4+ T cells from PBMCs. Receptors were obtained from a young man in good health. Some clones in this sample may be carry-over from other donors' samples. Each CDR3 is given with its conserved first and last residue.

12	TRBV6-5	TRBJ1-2	CATAARNYGYTF
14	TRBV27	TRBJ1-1	CASRLQGIYSEAFF
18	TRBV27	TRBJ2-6	CASTPRQGGRAGANVLTF
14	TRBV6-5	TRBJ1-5	CASSYSGADQPQHF
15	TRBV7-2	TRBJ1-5	CASSLLTGAPGPQHF
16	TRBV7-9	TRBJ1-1	CASSLLRTGTNTEAFF
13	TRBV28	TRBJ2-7	CASRGGGFDEQYF
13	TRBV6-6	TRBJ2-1	CASSYSIRVGQFF
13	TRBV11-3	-	CASSPGTGYEQYF
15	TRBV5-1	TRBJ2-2	CASSFWSVNTGELFF
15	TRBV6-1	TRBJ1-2	CASTPFSGAGRGYTF
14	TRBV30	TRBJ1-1	CAWSVDASQRQAFF
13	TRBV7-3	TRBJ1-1	CASSLRMNTEAFF
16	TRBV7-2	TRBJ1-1	CASSLVTPRVGTEAFF
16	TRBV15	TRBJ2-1	CATSRDGGGSYNEQFF
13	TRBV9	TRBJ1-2	CASSYGLDYGYTF
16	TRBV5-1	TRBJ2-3	CASSLPTGTGGDTQYF
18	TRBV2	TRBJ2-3	CASRPRRTGLASSDTQYF
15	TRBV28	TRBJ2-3	CASSLPGFLTDTQYF
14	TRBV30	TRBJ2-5	CAWSVRGQKETQYF
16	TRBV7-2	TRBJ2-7	CASSLVVTSGSYEQYF
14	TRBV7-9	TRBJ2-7	CASSFQAGPYEQYF
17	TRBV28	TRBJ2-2	CASSLGLAGLATGELFF
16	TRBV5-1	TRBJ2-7	CASSILPPGQGYEQYF